This TCR beta chain stems from a study of shared clonotypes between healthy human individuals. Assay used: immunoSEQ multiplex PCR; TCRdb lists only in-frame clones, some missing. Among fewer than 1.6 million clones listed, approximately 98.5% were seen once. The clonotype was recovered from a man aged 25 to 45 in good health. The source material was naive CD4+ T cells sorted from blood. Described subset: CD45RA+ positively selected.

The CDR3 DNA sequence: TGTGCCAGCAGCGGGGACAGGGGGAGAGCCAATGAGCAGTTCTTC. As protein: CASSGDRGRANEQFF. The chain has TRBV5-4 and TRBJ2-1; 11 bases match TRBD1. Germline V gene sequence: CDR1 SGHNT, CDR2 YYREEE (reference sequence). The J segment lost 6 bases and the V segment lost 4 bases, leaving 6 bases of the junction unmatched. CDR3 size: 15 residues. Filled out from reference TRBV5-4 and TRBJ2-1, the complete variable domain reads ETGVTQSPTHLIKTRGQQVTLRCSSQSGHNTVSWYQQALGQGPQFIFQYYREEENGRGNFPPRFSGLQFPNYSSELNVNALELDDSALYLCASSGDRGRANEQFFGPGTRLTVL.